This T cell receptor (beta chain) was captured in a study of beta chain features in type 1 diabetes (dated by TCRdb to the late 2010s). Notes on the research overall: Mean age, gender distribution, total cell number and subset yield did not differ between patients and healthy donors. Regulatory and stem cell-like memory subsets were isolated from only 8 patients and roughly 8 healthy donors, whereas naive and central memory subsets came from all 30 or so donors. A total of roughly 98,000,000 sorted cells were examined across all samples, and RNA yield correlated strongly with the number of cells per subset. The study compared TCRB repertoires of sorted circulating CD4+ T cell subsets between recently diagnosed type 1 diabetes patients and matched healthy donors.

At the junction V is shortened by 5 bases and J by 3 bases, with 12 bases in between. The germline V gene provides CDR1 SGHRS and CDR2 YFSETQ. Including the terminal cysteine and phenylalanine, the CDR3 comprises 13 residues. Left in the record is the CDR3 DNA by itself, 39 bases read in frame from the first base. Each donor gave one peripheral blood draw, averaging around 0.11 L, which was collected into heparinised tubes. Using a panel that included CD45RO, CCR7, CD25, CD127, CD95 and CD27, naive, central memory, regulatory and stem cell-like memory CD4+ T cells were sorted on a BD FACSAria II. Every sorted population had a purity above 95%. Right away, PBMCs were isolated by Lymphoprep density gradient centrifugation and were stained directly, with no culture step. Samples were stained and sorted in pairs, with one healthy donor and one patient per experiment, so that batch effects were minimized.

All of the isolated RNA was reverse transcribed with the High Capacity cDNA Reverse Transcription Kit, so expressed TCRB transcripts were sequenced. Deep immunoSEQ sequencing was applied to naive, central memory and regulatory T cell samples, giving an average of about 3.57 million total reads per sample. Sorted cells were lysed in RLT buffer and RNA was extracted with DNase-treated RNeasy Micro or Mini kits, depending on cell number. To prevent cross-contamination, each cell subset was processed individually, whereas patient and healthy donor samples were processed jointly. The immunoSEQ multiplex PCR was used to amplify TCRB sequences from cDNA, yielding 87-bp fragments that span the CDR3 region. Amplicons were sequenced on the Illumina HiSeq platform. Turning to the authors' computational methods: Synthetic template baselines were used to correct PCR bias computationally, reads within Hamming distance 2 were collapsed together, and singletons that could not be merged were discarded. Reads were aligned to IMGT to assign V, D and J genes, CDR3 length, and insertions or deletions at six rearrangement sites. Clonotype counts were normalized to sorted cell number within each subset before computing true diversity and Gini coefficients with the tcR R package. The overlap coefficient, calculated on TCRB nucleotide sequences, was used to measure repertoire sharing. As a proxy for the pre-selection repertoire, out-of-frame TCRB sequences from naive cells were analyzed. TCRdb re-hosts the immuneACCESS table, in-frame sequences only. Its copies lack some clones; in the studies checked, an unresolved V gene accounts for under half of them, and the cause for the rest is not known. Clone size and V and J calls were adopted from that table, with D and trimming inferred from the DNA. This sample is represented by about 900,000 clones; about a sixth of them were singletons. The ten largest clonotypes hold 0.023% of the sample.

Broad study findings and their caveats: HLA sub-analyses involved small numbers of individuals, so any influence of HLA type on TCRB rearrangement remained unresolved. PCR may preferentially amplify shorter templates, but because patient and control samples were amplified and corrected together, any resulting skew would affect both groups equally. Type 1 diabetes patients showed a moderate but significant shortening of TCRB CDR3 length in all four CD4+ subsets. The naive, central memory and regulatory TCRB repertoires appeared to resemble one another more closely among patients than among healthy donors. At VDJ recombination sites, patients with type 1 diabetes made fewer insertions and deleted more nucleotides, a pattern implying thymic rearrangement abnormalities. Because cDNA rather than genomic DNA was sequenced, highly expressing activated cells could have been over-represented, although no difference in activation and CD3 levels was found between groups.

This clone was observed a handful of times. Its specific antigen is unknown. One base away there is no much larger clone; base qualities are not given. Sequencing input: naive CD4+ T cells from blood. This specimen's cell subset or site label, interpreted: true naive CD4+ T cells. This receptor was identified in a woman aged 18 to 35 in good health. Recombination joined TRBV5-1 with TRBJ2-7; possibly the D gene is TRBD2, per 6 matching bases. The sequence in DNA is TGCGCCAGCAGGTCTCCCGGGGGCTACGAGCAGTACTTC. The encoded protein is CASRSPGGYEQYF.